This T cell receptor beta chain was profiled in a study of cytotoxic CD8 clonotypes in ibrutinib-treated CLL. Using immunoSEQ multiplex PCR, the repertoire was profiled, and TCRdb retains in-frame clones only, with some absent. The sample lists some 50,000 clones, around 60% occurring once. Remarks on this clone: Antigen unknown.

Study findings and constraints: Sampling schedules were unmatched across sustained-remission and progressing patients.

The CDR3 covers 13 residues. V was pared by 2 bases and J by 3 bases, with 7 bases between. The germline gives CDR1 MNHEY, CDR2 SVGAGI. V is TRBV6-5 and J is TRBJ1-2, with D hard to call. The sample was PBMCs, taken after 24 months of ibrutinib treatment. The origin of this receptor is a human donor with chronic lymphocytic leukemia. The CDR3 region is CASSYNSYYGYTF. The CDR3 DNA reads TGTGCCAGCAGTTACAACAGCTACTATGGCTACACCTTC.